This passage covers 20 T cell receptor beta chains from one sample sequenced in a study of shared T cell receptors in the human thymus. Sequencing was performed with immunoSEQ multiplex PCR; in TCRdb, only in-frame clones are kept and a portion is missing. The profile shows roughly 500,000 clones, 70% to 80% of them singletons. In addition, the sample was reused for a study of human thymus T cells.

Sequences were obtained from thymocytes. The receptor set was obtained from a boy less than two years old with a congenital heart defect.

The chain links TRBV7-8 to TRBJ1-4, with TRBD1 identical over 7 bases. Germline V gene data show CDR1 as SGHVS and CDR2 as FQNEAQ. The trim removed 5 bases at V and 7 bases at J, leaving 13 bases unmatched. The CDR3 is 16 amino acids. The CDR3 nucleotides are TGTGCCAGCAGCCTCCTAGACAGGGATATGGGTGAAAAACTGTTTTTT. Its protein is CASSLLDRDMGEKLFF.

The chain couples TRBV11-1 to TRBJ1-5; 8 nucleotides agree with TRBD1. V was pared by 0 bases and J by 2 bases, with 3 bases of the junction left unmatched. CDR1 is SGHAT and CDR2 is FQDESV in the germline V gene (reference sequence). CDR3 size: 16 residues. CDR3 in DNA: TGTGCCAGCAGCTTAGCGGACAGGGAAGGCAATCAGCCCCAGCATTTT. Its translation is CASSLADREGNQPQHF.

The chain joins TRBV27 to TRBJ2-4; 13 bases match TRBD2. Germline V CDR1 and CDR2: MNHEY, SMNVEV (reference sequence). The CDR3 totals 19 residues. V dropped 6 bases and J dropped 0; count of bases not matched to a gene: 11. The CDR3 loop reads CASRPLTSGRDIAKNIQYF. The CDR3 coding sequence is TGTGCCAGCAGGCCCCTCACTAGCGGGAGGGATATAGCCAAAAACATTCAGTACTTC.

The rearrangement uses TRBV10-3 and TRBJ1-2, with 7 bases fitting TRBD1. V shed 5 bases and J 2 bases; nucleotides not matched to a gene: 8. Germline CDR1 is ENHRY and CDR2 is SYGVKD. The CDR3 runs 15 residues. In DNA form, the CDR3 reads TGTGCCATCAGTATTTTTTGGGACAGAAACTATGGCTACACCTTC. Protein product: CAISIFWDRNYGYTF.

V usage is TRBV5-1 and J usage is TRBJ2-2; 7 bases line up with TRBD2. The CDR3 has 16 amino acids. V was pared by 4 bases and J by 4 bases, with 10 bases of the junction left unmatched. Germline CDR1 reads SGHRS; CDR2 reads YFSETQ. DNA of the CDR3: TGCGCCAGCAGCGGACGAGCGGGAAGGGGCACCGGGGAGCTGTTTTTT. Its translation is CASSGRAGRGTGELFF.

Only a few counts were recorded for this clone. The CDR3 DNA reads as TGTGCCAGCAGCTCCGACAGGGTACATGAAAAACTGTTTTTT. Protein sequence: CASSSDRVHEKLFF. The chain links TRBV28 to TRBJ1-4, with 7 bases aligning to TRBD1. The V and J ends lost 6 bases and 6 bases, in that order; junction bases with no gene match: 7. Per the germline V gene, CDR1 is MDHEN and CDR2 is SYDVKM. The CDR3 is made up of 14 amino acids.

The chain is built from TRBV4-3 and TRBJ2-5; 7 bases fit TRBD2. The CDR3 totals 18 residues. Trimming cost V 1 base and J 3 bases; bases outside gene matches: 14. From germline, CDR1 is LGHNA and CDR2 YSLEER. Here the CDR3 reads CASSQVGGRARQEETQYF. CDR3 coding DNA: TGCGCCAGCAGCCAAGTCGGGGGGAGGGCCCGACAAGAAGAGACCCAGTACTTC.

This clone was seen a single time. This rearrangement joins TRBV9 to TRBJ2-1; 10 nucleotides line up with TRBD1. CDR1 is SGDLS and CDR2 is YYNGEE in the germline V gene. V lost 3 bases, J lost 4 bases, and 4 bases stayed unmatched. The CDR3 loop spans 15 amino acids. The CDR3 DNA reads TGTGCCAGCAGCGAGGGGGGACAGGGGTACAATGAGCAGTTCTTC. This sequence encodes CASSEGGQGYNEQFF. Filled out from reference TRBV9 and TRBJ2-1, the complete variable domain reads DSGVTQTPKHLITATGQRVTLRCSPRSGDLSVYWYQQSLDQGLQFLIQYYNGEERAKGNILERFSAQQFPDLHSELNLSSLELGDSALYFCASSEGGQGYNEQFFGPGTRLTVL.

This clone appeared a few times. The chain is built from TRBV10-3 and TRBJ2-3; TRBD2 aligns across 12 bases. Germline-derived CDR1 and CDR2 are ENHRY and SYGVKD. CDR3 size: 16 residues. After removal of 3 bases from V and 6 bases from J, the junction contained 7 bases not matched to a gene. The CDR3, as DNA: TGTGCCATCAGTGATGAACTAGCGGGAGGTGTGGATACGCAGTATTTT. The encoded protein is CAISDELAGGVDTQYF.

CDR3 protein: CASSYGQESTDTQYF. In nucleotides, the CDR3 is TGTGCCAGCAGCTATGGCCAGGAAAGCACAGATACGCAGTATTTT. The V and J genes are TRBV28 and TRBJ2-3; D remains ambiguous. Trimming removed 6 bases at V and 0 bases at J, with 13 bases between. The CDR3 runs to 15 residues. Germline CDR1 MDHEN, CDR2 SYDVKM. Full variable domain (outside the CDR3, taken from reference TRBV28 and TRBJ2-3): DVKVTQSSRYLVKRTGEKVFLECVQDMDHENMFWYRQDPGLGLRLIYFSYDVKMKEKGDIPEGYSVSREKKERFSLILESASTNQTSMYLCASSYGQESTDTQYFGPGTRLTVL.

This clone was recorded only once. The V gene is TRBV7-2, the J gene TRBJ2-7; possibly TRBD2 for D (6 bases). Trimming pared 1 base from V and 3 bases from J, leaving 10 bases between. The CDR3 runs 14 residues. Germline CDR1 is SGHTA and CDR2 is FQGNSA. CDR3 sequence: CASSLEGGVYEQYF. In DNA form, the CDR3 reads TGTGCCAGCAGCTTAGAGGGCGGGGTCTACGAGCAGTACTTC.

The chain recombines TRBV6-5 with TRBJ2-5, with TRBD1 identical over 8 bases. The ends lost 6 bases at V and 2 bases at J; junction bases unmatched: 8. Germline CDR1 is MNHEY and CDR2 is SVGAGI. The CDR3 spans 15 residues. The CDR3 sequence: CASRGPRDRQETQYF. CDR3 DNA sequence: TGTGCCAGCAGGGGCCCCCGGGACAGGCAAGAGACCCAGTACTTC.

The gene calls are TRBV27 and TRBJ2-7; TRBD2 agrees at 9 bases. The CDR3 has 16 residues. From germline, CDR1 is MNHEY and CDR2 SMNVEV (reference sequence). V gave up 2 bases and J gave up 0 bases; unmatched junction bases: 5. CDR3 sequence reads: CASSLRIAGASYEQYF. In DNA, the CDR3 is TGTGCCAGCAGTTTACGGATAGCGGGAGCCTCCTACGAGCAGTACTTC.

CDR3 in DNA: TGTGCCAGTAGTATTTCTAGCGGGAGAATCTACGAGCAGTACTTC. This translates into CASSISSGRIYEQYF. The chain uses TRBV19 and TRBJ2-7; TRBD2 agrees at 10 bases. Germline V lookup: CDR1 LNHDA, CDR2 SQIVND (reference sequence). The CDR3 runs 15 residues. The V segment lost 3 bases and the J segment 3 bases; nucleotides outside the gene matches: 5.

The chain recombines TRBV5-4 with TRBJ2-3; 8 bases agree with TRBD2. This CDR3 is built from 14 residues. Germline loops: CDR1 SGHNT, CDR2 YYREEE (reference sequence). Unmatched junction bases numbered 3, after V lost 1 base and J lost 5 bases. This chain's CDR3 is CASSLLAGKDTQYF. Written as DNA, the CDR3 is TGTGCCAGCAGCTTGTTAGCGGGGAAAGATACGCAGTATTTT.

CDR3 sequence: CASSLEGGDRGDEQYF. The CDR3, as DNA: TGCGCCAGCAGCTTGGAGGGGGGGGACAGGGGCGACGAGCAGTACTTC. The chain couples TRBV5-1 to TRBJ2-7; 10 bases align to TRBD1. V shed 0 bases and J 5 bases; nucleotides not matched to a gene: 8. Germline V lookup: CDR1 SGHRS, CDR2 YFSETQ. The CDR3 sequence is 16 residues long.

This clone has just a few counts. The CDR3 coding sequence is TGTGCCTGGAGTGGTCCGAGCGGGAGGTTTTACAATGAGCAGTTCTTC. Protein: CAWSGPSGRFYNEQFF. The chain is built from TRBV30 and TRBJ2-1; TRBD2 aligns across 9 bases. The CDR3 length is 16 residues. The germline CDR1 and CDR2 sequences are GTSNPN and SVGIG (reference sequence). J was trimmed by 4 bases and V by 1 base; bases with no gene match: 8.

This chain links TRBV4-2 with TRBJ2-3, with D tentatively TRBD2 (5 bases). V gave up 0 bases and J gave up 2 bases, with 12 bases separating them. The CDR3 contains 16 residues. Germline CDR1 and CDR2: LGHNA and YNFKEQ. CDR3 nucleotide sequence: TGTGCCAGCAGCCAAGAAGGGAGCGGACCCACAGATACGCAGTATTTT. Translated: CASSQEGSGPTDTQYF.

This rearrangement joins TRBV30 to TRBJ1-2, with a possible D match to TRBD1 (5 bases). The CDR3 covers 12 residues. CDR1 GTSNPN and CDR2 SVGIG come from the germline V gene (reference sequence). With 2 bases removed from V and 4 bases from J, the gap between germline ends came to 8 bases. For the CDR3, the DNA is TGTGCCTGGAGTCAGACAGTCTATGGCTACACCTTC. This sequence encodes CAWSQTVYGYTF.

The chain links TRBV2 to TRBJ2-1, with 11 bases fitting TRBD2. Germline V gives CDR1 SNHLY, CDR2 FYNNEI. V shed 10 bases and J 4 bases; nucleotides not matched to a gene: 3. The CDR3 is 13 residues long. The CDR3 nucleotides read TGTGCCACGGGACTAGCGGCATACAATGAGCAGTTCTTC. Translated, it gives CATGLAAYNEQFF.